This T cell receptor (beta chain) was recovered during a study of human T cells and chemical hapten exposure. The CDR3 loop spans 14 amino acids. Germline-derived CDR1 and CDR2 are KGHSH and LQKENI. V dropped 0 bases and J dropped 4 bases, with 9 bases sitting between them. The table lists this clonotype with many counts. Each CDR3 protein is one row after TCRdb ran MiXCR on the RACE reads. The sample has around 120,000 distinct CDR3 sequences; roughly an eighth are singletons. This sample's time point: patch test 1, 2 weeks after DPC sensitization. Stated treatment: therapeutic diphenylcyclopropenone sensitization with weekly scalp DPC.

Sequences were derived from whole blood, sampled in connection with sensitization to the hapten diphenylcyclopropenone (DPC). This chain connects TRBV18 to TRBJ2-5; D not certain. This clonotype originated in a woman in her forties or fifties with alopecia areata. Some clones in this sample may be carry-over from other donors' samples. The CDR3 nucleotides are TGTGCCAGCTCACCACCGGAACTACGAGAGACCCAGTACTTC. It encodes CASSPPELRETQYF.